This TCR beta chain was documented in a study of blood T cell repertoires in COVID-19. Study overall: Both acute and convalescent COVID-19 samples were obtained from the United States, Italy and Spain. In each case, the material was cDNA or gDNA derived from T cells, B-cell-depleted T cells, or PBMCs.

Original methodology: From reference gene primer amplification, estimates of nucleated cell counts were derived. Libraries were prepared by immunoSEQ multiplex PCR; TCRdb keeps only in-frame clonotypes and omits some of them. That table supplies the V and J calls and clone size; D and trimming were determined from the DNA. The sample includes over 40,000 clones, roughly 88% of them seen just once. CDR3 length: 18 amino acids. CDR1 and CDR2 (germline): SGHNT, YYREEE (reference sequence). Germline trimming cut 0 bases from V and 4 bases from J; bases unmatched to any gene: 9. This chain uses TRBV5-4 with TRBJ1-3, with 11 bases lining up with TRBD1. The sequence derives from a human donor in a cohort sampled during active COVID-19. Input material: peripheral blood. The CDR3 DNA sequence: TGTGCCAGCAGCTTGGGGCCCGGGACAGGGGGTTTAGGAAACACCATATATTTT. Amino acids: CASSLGPGTGGLGNTIYF.